This passage covers 21 T cell receptor beta chains from one sample sequenced in a study of OX40 agonist ivuxolimab in advanced cancers. Libraries were constructed by the immunoSEQ multiplex PCR assay. TCRdb holds this immuneACCESS table with in-frame rearrangements only. Some clones are missing; in checked studies, unresolved V genes explain under half, and the rest has no known cause. A total of 57,000 or so clones appear in this sample, about 94% of them only once. The biggest ten clones account for 18% of the sample. The specimen was CD4+ or CD8+ T cells sorted from blood, collected in a trial of the OX40 agonist ivuxolimab. These receptors all stem from an adult with an advanced solid tumor such as melanoma, head and neck, liver or kidney cancer.

This clone was counted once. The V gene is TRBV10-2, the J gene TRBJ2-1, with D uncertain. With 2 bases removed from V and 10 bases from J, the gap between germline ends came to 15 bases. The CDR3 has 14 amino acids. Germline-derived CDR1 and CDR2 are WSHSY and SAAADI. The DNA for the CDR3 is TGCGCCAGCAGTGAGGGTATGAAAAGATGGGAGCAGTTCTTC. This encodes CASSEGMKRWEQFF.

This clone has just one count. The chain combines TRBV27 with TRBJ1-2, with 8 bases identical to TRBD1. V was pared by 3 bases and J by 6 bases, with 3 bases of the junction left unmatched. CDR3 size: 13 residues. Germline values: CDR1 MNHEY, CDR2 SMNVEV (reference sequence). The DNA of the CDR3 is TGTGCCAGCAGTTTTGGACAGGGAAATGGCTACACCTTC. Its translation: CASSFGQGNGYTF.

This chain links TRBV14 with TRBJ2-5; D might be TRBD2 (6 bases). The CDR3 is made up of 14 amino acids. V was clipped by 0 bases and J by 7 bases, with 12 bases between them. Germline V gene lookup returns CDR1 SGHDN and CDR2 FVKESK. The CDR3 loop is CASSQDPGVVTQYF. The CDR3 nucleotides read TGTGCCAGCAGCCAAGACCCGGGAGTGGTGACCCAGTACTTC.

This chain uses TRBV9 with TRBJ1-5, with D perhaps TRBD1 (6 bases). This CDR3 contains 13 residues. Germline V gene sequence: CDR1 SGDLS, CDR2 YYNGEE. Trimming stripped 2 bases from V and 4 bases from J, with 7 bases between. The CDR3 region has the DNA TGTGCCAGCAGCGTCCAGGGGAATCAGCCCCAGCATTTT. Translation: CASSVQGNQPQHF.

The chain is built from TRBV27 and TRBJ1-5, with 7 nucleotides matching TRBD1. The CDR3 totals 17 residues. CDR1 and CDR2 (germline): MNHEY, SMNVEV (reference sequence). V was pared by 2 bases and J by 4 bases, with 11 bases of the junction left unmatched. This CDR3 is CASSLEGAKVGNQPQHF. The CDR3 region has the DNA TGTGCCAGCAGTTTAGAGGGGGCTAAGGTTGGGAATCAGCCCCAGCATTTT.

The gene calls are TRBV7-9 and TRBJ2-5; D is unresolved. The germline CDR1 and CDR2 sequences are SEHNR and FQNEAQ (reference sequence). The ends were cut back, 1 base at V and 3 bases at J, with 15 bases in the middle. The CDR3 has 16 residues. The CDR3 reads CASSLGIMPRKETQYF. DNA of the CDR3: TGTGCCAGCAGCTTAGGCATAATGCCCCGGAAAGAGACCCAGTACTTC.

The chain carries TRBV4-1 and TRBJ2-3; no definite D call. Trimming left V 1 base short and J 4 bases short, with 9 bases between. Germline lookup yields CDR1 MGHRA and CDR2 YSYEKL. This CDR3 has 14 amino acids. CDR3 loop: CASSQVKGSDTQYF. CDR3 sequence (DNA): TGCGCCAGCAGCCAAGTTAAGGGATCAGATACGCAGTATTTT.

The rearrangement uses TRBV18 and TRBJ2-7, with 7 bases matching TRBD2. Germline V CDR1 and CDR2: KGHSH, LQKENI. Trimming cost V 0 bases and J 1 base; bases outside gene matches: 3. This CDR3 comprises 15 residues. CDR3 amino acids: CASSPPSGPSYEQYF. CDR3 DNA: TGTGCCAGCTCACCACCTAGCGGGCCGTCCTACGAGCAGTACTTC.

This rearrangement joins TRBV4-3 to TRBJ1-2; D is uncertain. The CDR3 is 19 residues long. Trimming took off 0 bases at V and 4 bases at J, with 24 bases between the two ends. CDR1 and CDR2 (germline): LGHNA, YSLEER. The DNA for the CDR3 is TGCGCCAGCAGCCAAGAAATGGACGGCGAACTGCTGCGTGCCTATGGCTACACCTTC. As protein: CASSQEMDGELLRAYGYTF.

The rearrangement uses TRBV6-5 and TRBJ2-7; tentatively, D is TRBD2 (6 bases). The germline V gene has CDR1 MNHEY and CDR2 SVGAGI. This CDR3 has 13 residues. Trimming removed 4 bases at V and 7 bases at J, with 14 bases between. The CDR3 DNA reads TGTGCCAGCAGTTCCGGGACTGCGGGGGAGCAGTACTTC. Translation gives CASSSGTAGEQYF.

CDR3 sequence (DNA): TGTGCCAGCAGCACAGGGAGCTCCTATAATTCACCCCTCCACTTT. It encodes CASSTGSSYNSPLHF. This chain joins TRBV28 and TRBJ1-6, with TRBD1 as a possible D gene (6 bases). Germline V gives CDR1 MDHEN, CDR2 SYDVKM. The CDR3 loop spans 15 amino acids. With 6 bases removed from V and 0 bases from J, the gap between germline ends came to 9 bases.

The chain employs TRBV6-5 and TRBJ1-2; D call uncertain. CDR3 size: 12 residues. The germline V gene encodes CDR1 MNHEY and CDR2 SVGAGI. V was trimmed by 6 bases and J by 4 bases, leaving 9 bases between them. For the CDR3, the DNA is TGTGCCAGCAGCTACGGTGGCTATGGCTACACCTTC. Amino acids: CASSYGGYGYTF.

The chain employs TRBV15 and TRBJ2-1, with TRBD1 matching 8 bases. Germline trimming cut 6 bases from V and 5 bases from J; bases unmatched to any gene: 9. Germline assignment: CDR1 LNHNV and CDR2 YYDKDF (reference sequence). The CDR3 consists of 15 residues. The CDR3 protein is CATSLSRQGHNEQFF. The CDR3 DNA is TGTGCCACCAGTTTGAGTCGACAGGGGCACAATGAGCAGTTCTTC. Using reference TRBV15 and TRBJ2-1 for the parts outside the CDR3, the full variable domain is DAMVIQNPRYQVTQFGKPVTLSCSQTLNHNVMYWYQQKSSQAPKLLFHYYDKDFNNEADTPDNFQSRRPNTSFCFLDIRSPGLGDTAMYLCATSLSRQGHNEQFFGPGTRLTVL.

The gene calls are TRBV6-6 and TRBJ2-2; 13 nucleotides match TRBD2. CDR3 length equals 15 residues. The germline CDR1 and CDR2 sequences are MNHNY and SVGAGI (reference sequence). V was clipped by 5 bases and J by 3 bases; unmatched bases: 0. Here the CDR3 reads CASSGLAGDTGELFF. CDR3 in DNA: TGTGCCAGCAGTGGACTAGCGGGAGACACCGGGGAGCTGTTTTTT.

The table lists this clone with a count of one. V is TRBV5-1 and J is TRBJ2-2, with 8 bases that match TRBD2. Germline V gene sequence: CDR1 SGHRS, CDR2 YFSETQ. This CDR3 region has 19 residues. With V trimmed by 1 base and J by 7 bases, 18 bases remained unmatched. The CDR3 DNA sequence: TGCGCCAGCAGCTTGAGTACTAGCGGAGTCCCCGAAGAGGGCGGGGAGCTGTTTTTT. Translation: CASSLSTSGVPEEGGELFF.

The chain employs TRBV5-4 and TRBJ2-1, with 9 bases identical to TRBD2. V shed 0 bases, J shed 4 bases, and the junction held 11 bases outside the gene matches. This CDR3 spans 18 amino acids. CDR1 SGHNT and CDR2 YYREEE come from the germline V gene (reference sequence). The CDR3 coding sequence is TGTGCCAGCAGCTTGGGACCCCCAGGGACTAGCATTTACAATGAGCAGTTCTTC. Protein: CASSLGPPGTSIYNEQFF. The full variable domain, its missing parts supplied by reference TRBV5-4 and TRBJ2-1, is ETGVTQSPTHLIKTRGQQVTLRCSSQSGHNTVSWYQQALGQGPQFIFQYYREEENGRGNFPPRFSGLQFPNYSSELNVNALELDDSALYLCASSLGPPGTSIYNEQFFGPGTRLTVL.

The chain has TRBV4-1 and TRBJ2-2, with D uncertain. The CDR3 covers 14 residues. V was cut by 4 bases and J by 6 bases, with 12 bases left in between. Germline CDR1 and CDR2: MGHRA and YSYEKL. CDR3 in DNA: TGCGCCAGCAGCCTATCGTTGAGTCCCGGGGAGCTGTTTTTT. Its protein is CASSLSLSPGELFF.

V and J are TRBV9 and TRBJ1-1, with D unresolved. The CDR3 has 16 amino acids. V was trimmed by 2 bases and J by 1 base, leaving 15 bases between them. CDR1 is SGDLS and CDR2 is YYNGEE in the germline V gene. Here the CDR3 DNA reads TGTGCCAGCAGCGTCGAGTCCGGGCCACCGAACACTGAAGCTTTCTTT. Protein: CASSVESGPPNTEAFF.

V usage is TRBV4-3 and J usage is TRBJ1-5; D gene uncertain. The CDR3 totals 13 residues. Germline V CDR1 and CDR2: LGHNA, YSLEER. The ends were cut back, 0 bases at V and 0 bases at J, with 0 bases in the middle. The CDR3 spells CASSQDSNQPQHF. Here the CDR3 DNA reads TGCGCCAGCAGCCAAGATAGCAATCAGCCCCAGCATTTT.

The chain employs TRBV5-6 and TRBJ1-2, with 7 bases fitting TRBD1. Germline lookup yields CDR1 SGHDT and CDR2 YYEEEE. The J segment lost 5 bases and the V segment lost 4 bases, leaving 11 bases of the junction unmatched. The CDR3 runs 15 residues. Here the CDR3 reads CASSPDSSGGYGYTF. The CDR3 DNA sequence: TGTGCCAGCAGCCCTGACAGCTCAGGGGGGTATGGCTACACCTTC.

The chain combines TRBV4-1 with TRBJ2-5, with TRBD2 identical over 7 bases. The end of the DNA is better explained by TRBJ2-7, so the J call may be wrong. Germline CDR1 reads MGHRA; CDR2 reads YSYEKL. The CDR3 totals 15 residues. CDR3 sequence reads: CASSLSALAAYEQYF. CDR3 nucleotide sequence: TGCGCCAGCAGCCTTTCAGCCCTAGCGGCCTACGAGCAGTACTTC.